Following are 11 T cell receptor beta chains from one sample sequenced in a study of blood T cell repertoires in COVID-19. Produced via immunoSEQ multiplex PCR; TCRdb's table is partial and in-frame only. There are about 300,000 clones in the sample; approximately 89% occur only once, and around 1.6% lies in the top ten. Sequenced material: peripheral blood. Source of these receptors: a young woman with COVID-19, enrolled during active disease.

This chain uses TRBV5-4 with TRBJ2-5; 13 positions match TRBD2. V lost 3 bases and J lost 5; bases outside the gene matches: 4. Germline V gene lookup returns CDR1 SGHNT and CDR2 YYREEE (reference sequence). This CDR3 has 15 residues. The CDR3 sequence: CASSSLAGGHETQYF. CDR3 in DNA: TGTGCCAGCAGCTCACTAGCGGGGGGGCATGAGACCCAGTACTTC.

The rearrangement joins TRBV28 to TRBJ1-6, with 8 bases that match TRBD1. Per germline, CDR1 MDHEN and CDR2 SYDVKM. CDR3 length: 17 residues. V was clipped by 5 bases and J by 14 bases; unmatched bases: 20. CDR3: CASSPISRTGRRSALHF. The CDR3 nucleotides read TGTGCCAGCAGTCCCATATCCAGGACAGGGAGGCGGTCGGCCCTCCACTTT.

The DNA for the CDR3 is TGTGCCAGTAGTCTAGGGTGGCGGGAGACCCAGTACTTC. Its protein product is CASSLGWRETQYF. This chain joins TRBV19 and TRBJ2-5; D unclear. The V end was cut by 5 bases, the J end by 5 bases, with 12 bases between. Looked up from germline, CDR1 is LNHDA and CDR2 is SQIVND (reference sequence). There are 13 residues in the CDR3.

With respect to this clone: This CDR3 is also generated by other DNA sequences in the sample. The CDR3: CASTNRGMNTEAFF. The CDR3 bases are TGTGCCAGCACCAACAGGGGCATGAACACTGAAGCTTTCTTT. V usage is TRBV2 and J usage is TRBJ1-1; 7 nucleotides line up with TRBD1. V gave up 7 bases and J gave up 0 bases; unmatched junction bases: 5. CDR1 and CDR2 from the germline V gene are SNHLY and FYNNEI. This CDR3 region has 14 residues.

V usage is TRBV10-3 and J usage is TRBJ2-1; 8 positions agree with TRBD2. CDR3 length: 16 amino acids. With 6 bases clipped from V and 5 bases from J, the junction kept 12 bases outside the gene matches. Germline CDR1 reads ENHRY; CDR2 reads SYGVKD. DNA for the CDR3: TGTGCCATCAGCGGGTCCGGGGGGGGACCCAACAATGAGCAGTTCTTC. Amino acid sequence: CAISGSGGGPNNEQFF.

The rearrangement joins TRBV6-6 to TRBJ1-2; D remains unclear. The CDR3 spans 15 residues. The V end lost 2 bases, the J end lost 4 bases, and 14 bases lay between the germline ends. Germline CDR1 is MNHNY and CDR2 is SVGAGI (reference sequence). As DNA, the CDR3 is TGTGCCAGCAGTTACGGGCCTCCTCCCAGCTATGGCTACACCTTC. Translated: CASSYGPPPSYGYTF.

The V call is TRBV7-2, the J call TRBJ2-1; D not certain. The CDR3 loop spans 13 amino acids. The germline V gene has CDR1 SGHTA and CDR2 FQGNSA. V lost 2 bases and J 9 bases, leaving 11 bases between the germline ends. CDR3 protein: CASSLNRNLEQFF. The DNA of the CDR3 is TGTGCCAGCAGCTTAAACAGAAACCTTGAGCAGTTCTTC.

The chain joins TRBV4-1 to TRBJ1-6, with 8 bases that match TRBD1. In germline, CDR1 is MGHRA, CDR2 YSYEKL. V was pared by 0 bases and J by 8 bases, with 6 bases of the junction left unmatched. The CDR3 contains 16 residues. The CDR3 DNA reads as TGCGCCAGCAGCCAAGAAAGGACAGGGTTGCATTCACCCCTCCACTTT. It is translated as CASSQERTGLHSPLHF.

The rearrangement uses TRBV2 and TRBJ1-3, with a tentative D call TRBD1 (5 bases). The CDR3 is made up of 15 amino acids. Trimming shortened V by 2 bases and J by 0 bases, and 8 bases separated the two germline ends. Germline loops: CDR1 SNHLY, CDR2 FYNNEI. The CDR3 protein is CASSEQGPSGNTIYF. CDR3 in DNA: TGTGCCAGCAGTGAACAGGGTCCCTCTGGAAACACCATATATTTT.

The genes are TRBV3-1 (or the pseudogene TRBV3-2) and TRBJ2-7, with TRBD1 as a possible D gene (5 bases). Trimming stripped 0 bases from V and 1 base from J, with 7 bases between. This CDR3 is 14 amino acids long. Germline CDR1 LGHDT, CDR2 YNNKEL (reference sequence). The CDR3 region has the DNA TGTGCCAGCAGCCAAGACCCAGGGTCCTACGAGCAGTACTTC. This translates into CASSQDPGSYEQYF.

The rearrangement uses TRBV7-2 and TRBJ1-2; the D gene is possibly TRBD1 (5 bases). The CDR3 is 17 residues long. From germline, CDR1 is SGHTA and CDR2 FQGNSA. V lost 3 bases and J 0 bases, leaving 17 bases between the germline ends. Here the CDR3 DNA reads TGTGCCAGCAGCTTGACGATCTGGGGCCGACCTAACTATGGCTACACCTTC. Amino acids: CASSLTIWGRPNYGYTF.